The next 14 T cell receptor beta chains were all read from a single sample in a study of identical twins. TCRdb itself ran the 5' RACE reads through MiXCR, one entry per CDR3 protein. The table has roughly 570,000 distinct CDR3 sequences, nearly 10% seen once; the top ten hold 2.5% to 3.5%. These data were also reused for a study on yellow fever vaccine responses in identical twins.

Sequencing was carried out using PBMCs. Receptors were obtained from a woman aged 18 to 35 in good health.

The chain uses TRBV10-3 and TRBJ2-1, with 9 bases matching TRBD2. Per the germline V gene, CDR1 is ENHRY and CDR2 is SYGVKD. This CDR3 is 19 amino acids long. The V segment lost 7 bases and the J segment 0 bases; nucleotides outside the gene matches: 16. The CDR3 sequence: CAITQDFLAGTFSYNEQFF. CDR3 nucleotide sequence: TGTGCCATCACCCAAGATTTCCTAGCGGGGACTTTCTCCTACAATGAGCAGTTCTTC.

This clonotype has more than one count but fewer than ten. This chain joins TRBV20-1 and TRBJ2-7; possibly TRBD1 for D (6 bases). The germline CDR1 and CDR2 sequences are DFQATT and SNEGSKA (reference sequence). This CDR3 contains 13 residues. The V end lost 0 bases, the J end lost 4 bases, and 10 bases lay between the germline ends. The CDR3 DNA follows: TGCAGTGCTAGAGACAGGGGAGTGTACGAGCAGTACTTC. Its translation is CSARDRGVYEQYF.

The chain uses TRBV25-1 and TRBJ2-1; the D gene could be TRBD1 or TRBD2 (5 bases each). The CDR3 length is 17 residues. The germline V and J ends were trimmed by 5 bases and 2 bases, with 19 bases remaining between them. Germline values: CDR1 MGHDK, CDR2 SYGVNS. In DNA, the CDR3 is TGTGCCAGCAGTCACGGGACGGCAAAAGGGGCCTACAATGAGCAGTTCTTC. Its translation is CASSHGTAKGAYNEQFF.

This clonotype was counted at least ten times. The V and J genes are TRBV20-1 and TRBJ1-4; TRBD1 might be the D (5 bases). This CDR3 contains 14 residues. Germline CDR1 DFQATT, CDR2 SNEGSKA (reference sequence). V lost 0 bases and J lost 13, with 18 bases in between. The chain's CDR3 is CSARDQGNEDSLFF. The CDR3 DNA reads as TGCAGTGCTAGAGATCAGGGCAATGAGGACTCACTGTTTTTT.

The sample holds many counts of this clonotype. The V call is TRBV7-9, the J call TRBJ2-7; TRBD1 matches 9 bases. Looked up from germline, CDR1 is SEHNR and CDR2 is FQNEAQ (reference sequence). V shed 5 bases and J 3 bases; nucleotides not matched to a gene: 5. CDR3 size: 14 residues. CDR3 bases: TGTGCCAGCAGCCATGGGACAGGGCTCTACGAGCAGTACTTC. It yields the protein CASSHGTGLYEQYF. Full variable domain (outside the CDR3, taken from reference TRBV7-9 and TRBJ2-7): DTGVSQNPRHKITKRGQNVTFRCDPISEHNRLYWYRQTLGQGPEFLTYFQNEAQLEKSRLLSDRFSAERPKGSFSTLEIQRTEQGDSAMYLCASSHGTGLYEQYFGPGTRLTVT.

The CDR3 nucleotides are TGTGCCAGCAGGGGATCGGGACCCTCTGGAAACACCATATATTTT. It translates to CASRGSGPSGNTIYF. V is TRBV6-1 and J is TRBJ1-3, with D maybe TRBD1 (5 bases). This CDR3 contains 15 residues. Trimming removed 6 bases at V and 0 bases at J, with 12 bases between. The germline CDR1 and CDR2 sequences are MNHNS and SASEGT.

A few counts support this clonotype. CDR3 sequence reads: CASSHEDRYTDTQYF. CDR3 sequence (DNA): TGTGCCAGCAGCCACGAGGACAGATACACAGATACGCAGTATTTT. The V and J genes are TRBV6-2 or TRBV6-3 and TRBJ2-3, with D tentatively TRBD1 (6 bases). This CDR3 is 15 amino acids long. The V gene's germline CDR1 is MNHEY and CDR2 SVGEGT. The ends were cut back, 6 bases at V and 2 bases at J, with 15 bases in the middle.

This clonotype was recorded at least ten times. This chain uses TRBV12-3 or TRBV12-4 with TRBJ1-6; D is unclear. The CDR3 runs to 15 residues. V was trimmed by 1 base and J by 0 bases, leaving 4 bases between them. The CDR3 coding sequence is TGTGCCAGCAGTTTAGGGAGCTCCTATAATTCACCCCTCCACTTT. Residues: CASSLGSSYNSPLHF.

V usage is TRBV19 and J usage is TRBJ2-3; no firm D call. Deletions cut 0 bases from V and 2 bases from J, with 6 bases between. The CDR3 is made up of 14 amino acids. The germline CDR1 and CDR2 sequences are LNHDA and SQIVND (reference sequence). The chain's CDR3 is CASSIEGSTDTQYF. The CDR3 nucleotides read TGTGCCAGTAGTATAGAGGGTTCCACAGATACGCAGTATTTT.

The V gene is TRBV11-2, the J gene TRBJ2-5, with 10 bases aligning to TRBD1. The CDR3 is 15 amino acids. CDR1 is SGHAT, CDR2 FQNNGV, per germline. Germline trimming cut 5 bases from V and 5 bases from J; bases unmatched to any gene: 8. As DNA, the CDR3 is TGTGCCAGCAGCACCCGGGACAGGGGAAGGGAGACCCAGTACTTC. Translation: CASSTRDRGRETQYF. The complete variable domain, with remaining parts taken from reference TRBV11-2 and TRBJ2-5, reads EAGVAQSPRYKIIEKRQSVAFWCNPISGHATLYWYQQILGQGPKLLIQFQNNGVVDDSQLPKDRFSAERLKGVDSTLKIQPAKLEDSAVYLCASSTRDRGRETQYFGPGTRLLVL.

There are a few counts of this clonotype. The chain has TRBV20-1 and TRBJ2-3, with D uncertain. Germline V gives CDR1 DFQATT, CDR2 SNEGSKA (reference sequence). V lost 1 base and J 6 bases, leaving 11 bases between the germline ends. The CDR3 sequence is 13 residues long. CDR3 sequence: CSARGPAADTQYF. The CDR3 bases are TGCAGTGCTAGAGGTCCTGCCGCGGATACGCAGTATTTT.

At least ten counts were recorded for this clonotype. The rearrangement uses TRBV5-5 and TRBJ2-2; D possibly uses TRBD1 or TRBD2 (5 bases each). Germline values: CDR1 SGHKS, CDR2 YYEKEE (reference sequence). The CDR3 is 14 amino acids. V gave up 6 bases and J gave up 3 bases, with 12 bases separating them. The CDR3 loop is CASTYGAYTGELFF. CDR3 coding DNA: TGTGCCAGCACCTACGGGGCTTACACCGGGGAGCTGTTTTTT.

This clonotype has a handful of counts. The chain recombines TRBV7-2 with TRBJ2-2, with TRBD2 matching 11 bases. This CDR3 contains 16 residues. CDR1 SGHTA and CDR2 FQGNSA come from the germline V gene. The trim removed 1 base at V and 6 bases at J, leaving 4 bases unmatched. DNA for the CDR3: TGTGCCAGCAGCTTAGGCCTACTAGCGGGGGCCGGGGAGCTGTTTTTT. As protein: CASSLGLLAGAGELFF.

In its sample, this clonotype was seen a few times. The chain combines TRBV30 with TRBJ2-1; D perhaps matches TRBD2 (6 bases). The ends were cut back, 5 bases at V and 3 bases at J, with 17 bases in the middle. From germline, CDR1 is GTSNPN and CDR2 SVGIG (reference sequence). The CDR3 sequence is 15 residues long. The DNA for the CDR3 is TGTGCCTGGTCCGTCGGGAGTTCTAACTACAATGAGCAGTTCTTC. It encodes CAWSVGSSNYNEQFF.